Listed here is a single T cell receptor beta chain. This sample is part of a study of CD8 T cells in Susac syndrome. The CDR3 has 14 amino acids. Germline V gene data show CDR1 as MNHEY and CDR2 as SVGEGT. V was shortened by 7 bases and J by 1 base, with 13 bases between the two germline ends. RNA was extracted with the RNeasy kit, and a quantity of about 0.45 to 1 ug was reverse transcribed using random hexamers. Across 54 Vbeta and 13 Jbeta, immunoSEQ multiplex PCR amplified TCR beta CDR3. TCRdb re-analysed the immunoSEQ multiplex PCR reads in MiXCR, keeping a single row per CDR3 protein. The sample consists of under 200,000 distinct CDR3 sequences, around 94% of them appearing once. Sequencing of TCR beta was carried out in blood CD8+ and CD4+ T cells. TEMRA cells were enriched by FACS, and CD4+ and CD8+ T cells were negatively isolated.

This sequence was found in a human donor in good health. V gene TRBV6-2 or TRBV6-3 combines with J gene TRBJ1-1, with D unresolved. Sequencing was carried out using CD4+ T cells from PBMCs. CDR3 sequence reads: CASTLRKGNTEAFF. DNA of the CDR3: TGTGCCAGCACCCTACGGAAAGGGAACACTGAAGCTTTCTTT.